A single sample is the source of the 5 T cell receptor beta chains below, sequenced in a study of T cells in Graves' hyperthyroidism and ophthalmopathy. TCR beta CDR3 regions were amplified from RNA. TCR CDR3 underwent first-round RT-PCR with the HTBI primer set. TCRdb re-called the multiplex PCR reads through MiXCR, storing one row per CDR3 protein. The sample includes about 290,000 distinct CDR3 sequences, roughly 15% of them seen just once. Sequencing was done on a sample of blood. These receptors all come from a man between 25 and 39 years old with Graves' hyperthyroidism.

This clonotype was seen only a few times. The V gene is TRBV10-3, the J gene TRBJ1-2, with D unresolved. The CDR3 has 15 residues. Germline V gene sequence: CDR1 ENHRY, CDR2 SYGVKD. With 4 bases removed from V and 4 bases from J, the gap between germline ends came to 16 bases. The CDR3 DNA reads TGTGCCATCAGTGTCCTGGTCACGAAACCCTATGGCTACACCTTC. Residues: CAISVLVTKPYGYTF.

The rearrangement joins TRBV20-1 to TRBJ2-2; tentative D call: TRBD2 (6 bases). The V end lost 5 bases, the J end lost 5 bases, and 15 bases lay between the germline ends. The CDR3 runs to 14 residues. Per the germline V gene, CDR1 is DFQATT and CDR2 is SNEGSKA (reference sequence). CDR3 in amino acids: CSASRGTSTGELFF. CDR3 DNA: TGCAGTGCTTCAAGAGGGACTTCTACCGGGGAGCTGTTTTTT.

There are many counts of this clonotype. This chain links TRBV20-1 with TRBJ2-1; 8 nucleotides line up with TRBD2. The germline CDR1 and CDR2 sequences are DFQATT and SNEGSKA (reference sequence). This CDR3 region has 16 residues. J gave up 0 bases and V 4 bases, and 8 bases lay outside the gene matches. The CDR3 coding sequence is TGCAGTGCTACGAAGAGACTAGCGAGCTCCTACAATGAGCAGTTCTTC. Amino acid sequence: CSATKRLASSYNEQFF.

The genes are TRBV20-1 and TRBJ2-7; 16 nucleotides line up with TRBD2. V dropped 5 bases and J dropped 6; count of bases not matched to a gene: 10. Germline assignment: CDR1 DFQATT and CDR2 SNEGSKA (reference sequence). The CDR3 sequence is 16 residues long. The DNA for the CDR3 is TGCAGTGCTGACCCCGGGACTAGCGGGAGGGCCGCCGAGCAGTACTTC. It codes for CSADPGTSGRAAEQYF.

This clonotype was seen many times. The rearrangement joins TRBV11-2 to TRBJ2-5; 10 bases map to TRBD1. Germline values: CDR1 SGHAT, CDR2 FQNNGV. With V trimmed by 4 bases and J by 4 bases, 3 bases remained unmatched. This CDR3 contains 14 residues. The CDR3 DNA follows: TGTGCCAGCAGCTGGGGACAGGGGTCAGAGACCCAGTACTTC. Amino acids: CASSWGQGSETQYF.